This T cell receptor beta chain is drawn from a study of blood T cell repertoires in COVID-19. Study information: The origin of the acute and convalescent COVID-19 samples was the United States, Italy and Spain. PBMCs, B-cell-depleted T cells, or T cells provided the cDNA or gDNA that made up the material.

In the authors' methods: Scientists estimated how many nucleated cells there were by amplifying reference gene primers. TCRdb's table, derived via immunoSEQ multiplex PCR, lists solely in-frame clones and lacks some. D and trimming come from the DNA, and the V and J calls and clone size come from that table. In the table there are fewer than 30,000 clones, 85% of which are singletons. The germline V gene has CDR1 SNHLY and CDR2 FYNNEI. After removal of 4 bases from V and 3 bases from J, the junction contained 6 bases not matched to a gene. The CDR3 contains 15 residues. The chain joins TRBV2 to TRBJ2-1, with 7 bases aligning to TRBD1. The receptor was derived from a human donor in a cohort sampled during active COVID-19. Specimen: peripheral blood. CDR3 amino acids: CASSAHRGFYNEQFF. In DNA form, the CDR3 reads TGTGCCAGCAGTGCTCACAGGGGTTTCTACAATGAGCAGTTCTTC.